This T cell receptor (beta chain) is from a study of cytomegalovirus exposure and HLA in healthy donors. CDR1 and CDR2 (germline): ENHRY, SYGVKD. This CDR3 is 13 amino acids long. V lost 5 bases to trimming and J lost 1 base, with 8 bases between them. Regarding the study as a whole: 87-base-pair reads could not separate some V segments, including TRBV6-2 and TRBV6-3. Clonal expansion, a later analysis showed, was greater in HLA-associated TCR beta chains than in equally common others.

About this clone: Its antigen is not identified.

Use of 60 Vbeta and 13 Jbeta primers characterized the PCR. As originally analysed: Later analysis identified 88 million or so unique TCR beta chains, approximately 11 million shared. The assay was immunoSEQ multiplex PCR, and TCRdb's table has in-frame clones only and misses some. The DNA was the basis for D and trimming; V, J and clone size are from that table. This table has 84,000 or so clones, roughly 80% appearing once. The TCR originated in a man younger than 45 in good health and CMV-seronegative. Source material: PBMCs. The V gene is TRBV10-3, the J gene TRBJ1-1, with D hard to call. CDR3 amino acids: CAISLEGNTEAFF. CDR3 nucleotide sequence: TGTGCCATCAGTCTCGAGGGGAACACTGAAGCTTTCTTT.